What follows describes a single T cell receptor (beta chain). It was with random hexamers that 0.5 to 1 ug RNA was reverse transcribed. A single record per CDR3 protein comes from TCRdb applying MiXCR to the immunoSEQ multiplex PCR reads. The sample has hundreds of thousands of distinct CDR3 sequences, 93% seen once. This sample stems from a study of CD8 T cells in Susac syndrome. The CDR3 sequence is 16 residues long. The germline CDR1 and CDR2 sequences are SNHLY and FYNNEI. V dropped 5 bases and J dropped 0 bases, with 17 bases sitting between them. The specimen was CD4+ T cells from PBMCs. The TCR was taken from a human donor with multiple sclerosis. The chain has TRBV2 and TRBJ2-7; a weak D match, TRBD1 (6 bases). The CDR3 region is CASSSAGTLSSYEQYV. Here the CDR3 DNA reads TGTGCCAGCAGTTCTGCCGGGACACTAAGCTCCTACGAGCAGTACGTC.